This T cell receptor beta chain was retrieved from a study of breast tumors, draining lymph nodes, adjacent tissues. The CDR3 loop spans 14 amino acids. The germline gives CDR1 SNHLY, CDR2 FYNNEI. V trimming: 5 bases; J trimming: 13 bases; junction bases outside the gene matches: 13. One entry per CDR3 protein, called by TCRdb with MiXCR from the multiplex PCR reads. The top ten clones hold approximately 3.7% of a sample with 200,000 to 250,000 distinct CDR3 sequences, 30% to 35% of them seen once. Axillary draining lymph nodes of breast cancer patients supplied the node samples. The table lists this clonotype with many counts.

The V call is TRBV2, the J call TRBJ1-4; 7 positions match TRBD1. Sequencing input: axillary lymph node tissue. The source is a female donor with breast cancer. Some clones in this sample may be carry-over from other donors' samples. The CDR3 is CASSRQGVGGGLFF. The CDR3 DNA sequence: TGTGCCAGCAGTCGGCAGGGGGTTGGAGGAGGACTGTTTTTT. Looking up the rest from reference TRBV2 and TRBJ1-4 gives the full variable domain: EPEVTQTPSHQVTQMGQEVILRCVPISNHLYFYWYRQILGQKVEFLVSFYNNEISEKSEIFDDQFSVERPDGSNFTLKIRSTKLEDSAMYFCASSRQGVGGGLFFGSGTQLSVL.